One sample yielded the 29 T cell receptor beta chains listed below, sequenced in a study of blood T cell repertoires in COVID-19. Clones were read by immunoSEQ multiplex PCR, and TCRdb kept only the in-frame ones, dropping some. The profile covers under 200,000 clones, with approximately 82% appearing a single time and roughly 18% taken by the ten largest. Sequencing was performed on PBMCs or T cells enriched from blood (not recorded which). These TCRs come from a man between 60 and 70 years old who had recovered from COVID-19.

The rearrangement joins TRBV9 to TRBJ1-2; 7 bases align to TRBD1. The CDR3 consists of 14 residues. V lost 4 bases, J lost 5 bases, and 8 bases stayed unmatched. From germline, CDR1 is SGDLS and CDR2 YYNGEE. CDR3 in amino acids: CASSLTGVPYGYTF. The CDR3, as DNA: TGTGCCAGCAGCCTCACAGGGGTCCCATATGGCTACACCTTC.

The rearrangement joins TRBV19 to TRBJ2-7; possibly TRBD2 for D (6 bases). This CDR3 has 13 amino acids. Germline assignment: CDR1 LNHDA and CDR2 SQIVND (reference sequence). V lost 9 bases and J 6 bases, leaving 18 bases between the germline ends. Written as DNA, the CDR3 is TGTGCCAGCAGCGCGGGACGGTCAACCGAGCAGTACTTC. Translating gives CASSAGRSTEQYF.

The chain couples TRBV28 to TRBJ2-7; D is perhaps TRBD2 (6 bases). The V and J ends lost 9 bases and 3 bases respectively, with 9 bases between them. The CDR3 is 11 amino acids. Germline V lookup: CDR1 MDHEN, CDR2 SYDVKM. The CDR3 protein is CASGTFYEQYF. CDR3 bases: TGTGCCAGTGGGACTTTCTACGAGCAGTACTTC.

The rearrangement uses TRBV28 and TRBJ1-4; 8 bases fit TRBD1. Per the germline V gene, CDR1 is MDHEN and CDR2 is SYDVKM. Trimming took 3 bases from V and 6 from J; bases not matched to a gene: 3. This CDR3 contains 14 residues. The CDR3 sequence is CASSFTGGDEKLFF. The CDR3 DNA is TGTGCCAGCAGTTTTACAGGGGGGGATGAAAAACTGTTTTTT.

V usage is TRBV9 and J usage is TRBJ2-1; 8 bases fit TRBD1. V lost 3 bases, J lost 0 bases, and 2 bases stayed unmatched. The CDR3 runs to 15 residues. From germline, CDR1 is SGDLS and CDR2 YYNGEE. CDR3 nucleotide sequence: TGTGCCAGCAGCGACGACAGGGGCTCCTACAATGAGCAGTTCTTC. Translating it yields CASSDDRGSYNEQFF.

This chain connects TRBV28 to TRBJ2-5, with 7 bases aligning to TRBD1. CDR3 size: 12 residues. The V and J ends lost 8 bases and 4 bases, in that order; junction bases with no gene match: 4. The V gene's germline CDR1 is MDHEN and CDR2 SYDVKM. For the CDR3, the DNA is TGTGCCAGCGGGGACAGCTCAGAGACCCAGTACTTC. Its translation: CASGDSSETQYF.

This chain's CDR3 is CASTRTEDTEAFF. For the CDR3, the DNA is TGTGCCAGCACCAGGACAGAAGACACTGAAGCTTTCTTT. This chain links TRBV6-5 with TRBJ1-1; D possibly corresponds to TRBD1 (6 bases). The CDR3 consists of 13 residues. Trimming pared 7 bases from V and 3 bases from J, leaving 12 bases between. Germline assignment: CDR1 MNHEY and CDR2 SVGAGI.

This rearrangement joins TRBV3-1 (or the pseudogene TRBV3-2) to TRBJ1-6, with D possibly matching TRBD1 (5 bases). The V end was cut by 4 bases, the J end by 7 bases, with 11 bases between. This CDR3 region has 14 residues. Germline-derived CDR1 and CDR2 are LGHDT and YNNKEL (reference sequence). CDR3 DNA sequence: TGTGCCAGCAGCCGGGCCTCAGGGAATTCACCCCTCCACTTT. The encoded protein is CASSRASGNSPLHF.

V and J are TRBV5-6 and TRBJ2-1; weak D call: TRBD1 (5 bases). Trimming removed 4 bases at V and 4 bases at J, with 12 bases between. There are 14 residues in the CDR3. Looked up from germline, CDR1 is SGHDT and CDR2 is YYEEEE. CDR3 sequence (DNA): TGTGCCAGCAGCCGTGGACATTTATACAATGAGCAGTTCTTC. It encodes CASSRGHLYNEQFF.

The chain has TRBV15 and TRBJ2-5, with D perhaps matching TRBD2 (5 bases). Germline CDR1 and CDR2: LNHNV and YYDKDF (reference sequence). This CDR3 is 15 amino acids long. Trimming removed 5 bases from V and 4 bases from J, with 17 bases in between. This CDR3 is CATSSRGLAGETQYF. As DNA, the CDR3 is TGTGCCACCAGCTCAAGAGGGCTAGCAGGAGAGACCCAGTACTTC. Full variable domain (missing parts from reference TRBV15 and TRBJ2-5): DAMVIQNPRYQVTQFGKPVTLSCSQTLNHNVMYWYQQKSSQAPKLLFHYYDKDFNNEADTPDNFQSRRPNTSFCFLDIRSPGLGDTAMYLCATSSRGLAGETQYFGPGTRLLVL.

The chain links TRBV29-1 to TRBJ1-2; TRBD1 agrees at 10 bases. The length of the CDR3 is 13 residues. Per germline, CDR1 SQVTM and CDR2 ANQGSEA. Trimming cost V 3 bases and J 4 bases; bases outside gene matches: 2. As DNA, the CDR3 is TGCAGCGTTGAGGGACAGGGGACCTATGGCTACACCTTC. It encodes CSVEGQGTYGYTF.

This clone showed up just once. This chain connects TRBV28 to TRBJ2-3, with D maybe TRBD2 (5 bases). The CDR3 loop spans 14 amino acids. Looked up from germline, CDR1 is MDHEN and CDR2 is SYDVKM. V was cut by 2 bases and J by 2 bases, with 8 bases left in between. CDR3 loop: CASSLGLITDTQYF. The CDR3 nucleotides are TGTGCCAGCAGTTTAGGACTCATCACAGATACGCAGTATTTT.

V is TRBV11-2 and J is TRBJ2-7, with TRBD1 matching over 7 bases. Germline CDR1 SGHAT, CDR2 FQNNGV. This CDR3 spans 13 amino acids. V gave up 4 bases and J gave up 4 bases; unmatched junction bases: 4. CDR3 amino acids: CASSWGQKYEQYF. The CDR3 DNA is TGTGCCAGCAGCTGGGGACAGAAATACGAGCAGTACTTC.

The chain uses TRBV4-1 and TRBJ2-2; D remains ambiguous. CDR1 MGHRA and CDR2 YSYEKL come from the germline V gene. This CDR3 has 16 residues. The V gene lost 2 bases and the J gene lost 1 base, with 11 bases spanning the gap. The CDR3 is CASSQRPDMNTGELFF. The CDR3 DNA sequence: TGCGCCAGCAGCCAAAGACCTGACATGAACACCGGGGAGCTGTTTTTT.

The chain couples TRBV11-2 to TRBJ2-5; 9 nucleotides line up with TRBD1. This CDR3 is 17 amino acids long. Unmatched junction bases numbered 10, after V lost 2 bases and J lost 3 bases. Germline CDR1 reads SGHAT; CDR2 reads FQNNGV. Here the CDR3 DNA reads TGTGCCAGCAGCTTATCCCAGATACAGGGGGCTGAAGAGACCCAGTACTTC. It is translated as CASSLSQIQGAEETQYF.

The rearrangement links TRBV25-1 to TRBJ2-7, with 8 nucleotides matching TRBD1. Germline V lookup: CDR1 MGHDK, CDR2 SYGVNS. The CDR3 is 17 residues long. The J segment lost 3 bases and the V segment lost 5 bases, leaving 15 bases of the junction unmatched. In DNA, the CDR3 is TGTGCCAGCAGTAAGTGTCCGGGACAGGTGGGGTGCTACGAGCAGTACTTC. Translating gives CASSKCPGQVGCYEQYF.

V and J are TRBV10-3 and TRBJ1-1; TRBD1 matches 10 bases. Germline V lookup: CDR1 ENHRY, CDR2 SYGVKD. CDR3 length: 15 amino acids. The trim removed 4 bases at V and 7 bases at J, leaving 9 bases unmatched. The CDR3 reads CAISGLTGGSGEAFF. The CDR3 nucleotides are TGTGCCATCAGTGGACTGACAGGGGGCAGCGGTGAAGCTTTCTTT.

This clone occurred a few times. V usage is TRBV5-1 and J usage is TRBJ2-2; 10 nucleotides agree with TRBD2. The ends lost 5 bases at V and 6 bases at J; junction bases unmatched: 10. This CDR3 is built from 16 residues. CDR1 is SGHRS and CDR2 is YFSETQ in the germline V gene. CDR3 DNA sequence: TGCGCCAGCAGTTCTGCCGGGCTAGCGGGAGCCGGGGAGCTGTTTTTT. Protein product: CASSSAGLAGAGELFF.

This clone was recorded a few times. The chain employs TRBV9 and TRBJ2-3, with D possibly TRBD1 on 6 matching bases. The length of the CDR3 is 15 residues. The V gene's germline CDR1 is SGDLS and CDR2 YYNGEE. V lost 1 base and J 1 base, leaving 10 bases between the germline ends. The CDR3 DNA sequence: TGTGCCAGCAGCGTAAGGGGGACCGGCACAGATACGCAGTATTTT. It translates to CASSVRGTGTDTQYF.

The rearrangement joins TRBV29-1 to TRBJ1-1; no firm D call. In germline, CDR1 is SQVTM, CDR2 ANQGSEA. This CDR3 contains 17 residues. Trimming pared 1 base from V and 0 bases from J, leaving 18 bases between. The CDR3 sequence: CSVEGPPDAAMNTEAFF. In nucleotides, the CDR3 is TGCAGCGTTGAAGGCCCCCCGGATGCGGCAATGAACACTGAAGCTTTCTTT.

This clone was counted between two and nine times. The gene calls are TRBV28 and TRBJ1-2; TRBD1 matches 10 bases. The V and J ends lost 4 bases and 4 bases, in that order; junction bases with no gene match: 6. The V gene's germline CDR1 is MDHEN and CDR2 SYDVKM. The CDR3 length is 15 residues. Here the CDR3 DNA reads TGTGCCAGCAGTTCTCAGGACAGGGGGGGCTATGGCTACACCTTC. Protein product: CASSSQDRGGYGYTF.

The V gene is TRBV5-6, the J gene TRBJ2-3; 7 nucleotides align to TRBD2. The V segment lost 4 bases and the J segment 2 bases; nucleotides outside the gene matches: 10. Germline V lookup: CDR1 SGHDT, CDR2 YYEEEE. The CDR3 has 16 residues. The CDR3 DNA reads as TGTGCCAGCAGCCGCCAAGAACAGCGGGACACAGATACGCAGTATTTT. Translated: CASSRQEQRDTDTQYF.

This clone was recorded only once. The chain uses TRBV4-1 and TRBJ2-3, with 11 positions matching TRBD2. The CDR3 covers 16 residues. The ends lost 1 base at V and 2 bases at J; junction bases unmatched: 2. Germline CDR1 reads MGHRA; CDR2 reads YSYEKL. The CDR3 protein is CASSQGGLADTDTQYF. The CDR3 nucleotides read TGCGCCAGCAGCCAAGGGGGACTAGCGGACACAGATACGCAGTATTTT.

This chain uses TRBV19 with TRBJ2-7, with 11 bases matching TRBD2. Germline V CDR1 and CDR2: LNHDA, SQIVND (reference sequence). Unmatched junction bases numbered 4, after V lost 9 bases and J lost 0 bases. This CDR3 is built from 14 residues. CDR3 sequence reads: CASVGTSGSYEQYF. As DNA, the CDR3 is TGTGCCAGCGTAGGGACTAGCGGCTCCTACGAGCAGTACTTC.

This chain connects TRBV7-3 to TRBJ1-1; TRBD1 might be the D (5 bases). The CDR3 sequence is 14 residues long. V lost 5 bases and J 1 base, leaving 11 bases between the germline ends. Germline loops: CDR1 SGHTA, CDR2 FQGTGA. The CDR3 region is CASSPTDRNTEAFF. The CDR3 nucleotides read TGTGCCAGCAGCCCTACCGACAGGAACACTGAAGCTTTCTTT.

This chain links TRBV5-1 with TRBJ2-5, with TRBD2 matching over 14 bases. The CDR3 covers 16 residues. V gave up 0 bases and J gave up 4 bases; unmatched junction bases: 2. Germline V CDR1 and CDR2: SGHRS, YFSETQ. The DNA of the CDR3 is TGCGCCAGCAGCTTGGGACTAGCGGGAGGGCCAGAGACCCAGTACTTC. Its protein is CASSLGLAGGPETQYF.

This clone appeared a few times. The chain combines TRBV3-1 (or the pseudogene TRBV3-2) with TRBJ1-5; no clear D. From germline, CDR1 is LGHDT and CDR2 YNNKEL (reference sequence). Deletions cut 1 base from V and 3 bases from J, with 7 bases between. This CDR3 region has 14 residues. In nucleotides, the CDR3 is TGTGCCAGCAGCCAAGGTCTAAACAATCAGCCCCAGCATTTT. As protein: CASSQGLNNQPQHF.

Here the CDR3 DNA reads TGCGCCAGCAGTCGTCGGGTTTCCGGGACAGGGTTCTCTGGGGCCAACGTCCTGACTTTC. Its protein product is CASSRRVSGTGFSGANVLTF. V and J are TRBV23-1 and TRBJ2-6; TRBD1 aligns across 9 bases. TRBV23-1 is an open reading frame whose function is uncertain. The V segment lost 4 bases and the J segment 0 bases; nucleotides outside the gene matches: 13. This CDR3 region has 20 residues.

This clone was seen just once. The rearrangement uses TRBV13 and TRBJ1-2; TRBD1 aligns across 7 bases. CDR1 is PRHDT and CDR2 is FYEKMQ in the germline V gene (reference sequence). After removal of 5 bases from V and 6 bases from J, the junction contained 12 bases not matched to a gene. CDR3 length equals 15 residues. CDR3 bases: TGTGCCAGCAGCCGGAGTCCCGGGACAGACCATGGCTACACCTTC. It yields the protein CASSRSPGTDHGYTF.